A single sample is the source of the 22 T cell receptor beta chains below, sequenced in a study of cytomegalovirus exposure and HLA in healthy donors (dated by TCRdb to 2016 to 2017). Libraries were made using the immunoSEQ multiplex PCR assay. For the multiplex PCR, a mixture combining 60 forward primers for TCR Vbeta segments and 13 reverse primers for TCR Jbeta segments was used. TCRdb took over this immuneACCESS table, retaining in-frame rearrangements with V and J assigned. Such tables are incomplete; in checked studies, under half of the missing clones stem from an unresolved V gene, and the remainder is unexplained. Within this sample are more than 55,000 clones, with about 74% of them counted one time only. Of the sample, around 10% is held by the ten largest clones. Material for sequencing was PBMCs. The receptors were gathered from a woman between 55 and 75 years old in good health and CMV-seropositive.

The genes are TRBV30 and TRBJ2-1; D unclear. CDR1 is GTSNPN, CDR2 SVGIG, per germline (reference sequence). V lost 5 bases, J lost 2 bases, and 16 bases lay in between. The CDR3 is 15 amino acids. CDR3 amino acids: CAWGSLGSAYNEQFF. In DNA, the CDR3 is TGTGCCTGGGGAAGTCTAGGCTCAGCCTACAATGAGCAGTTCTTC.

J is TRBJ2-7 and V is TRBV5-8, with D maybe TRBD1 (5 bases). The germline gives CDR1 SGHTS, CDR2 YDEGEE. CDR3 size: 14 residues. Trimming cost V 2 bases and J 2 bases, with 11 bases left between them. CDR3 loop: CASSFQGGPYEQYF. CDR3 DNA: TGTGCCAGCAGCTTTCAGGGCGGACCCTACGAGCAGTACTTC.

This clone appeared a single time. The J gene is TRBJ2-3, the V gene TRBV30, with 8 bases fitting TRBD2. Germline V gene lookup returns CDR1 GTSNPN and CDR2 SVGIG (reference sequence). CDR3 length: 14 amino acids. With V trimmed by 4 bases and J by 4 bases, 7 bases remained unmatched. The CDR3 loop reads CAWNFGGAPDTQYF. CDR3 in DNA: TGTGCCTGGAATTTCGGGGGGGCCCCAGATACGCAGTATTTT. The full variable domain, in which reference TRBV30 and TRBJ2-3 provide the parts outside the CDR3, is SQTIHQWPATLVQPVGSPLSLECTVEGTSNPNLYWYRQAAGRGLQLLFYSVGIGQISSEVPQNLSASRPQDRQFILSSKKLLLSDSGFYLCAWNFGGAPDTQYFGPGTRLTVL.

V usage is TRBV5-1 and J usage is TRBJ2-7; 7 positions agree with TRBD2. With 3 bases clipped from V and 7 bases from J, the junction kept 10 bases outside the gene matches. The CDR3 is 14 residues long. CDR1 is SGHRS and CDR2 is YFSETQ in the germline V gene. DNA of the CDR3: TGCGCCAGCAGCTGGTCGGACGGAGCGGGGGAGCAGTACTTC. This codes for CASSWSDGAGEQYF.

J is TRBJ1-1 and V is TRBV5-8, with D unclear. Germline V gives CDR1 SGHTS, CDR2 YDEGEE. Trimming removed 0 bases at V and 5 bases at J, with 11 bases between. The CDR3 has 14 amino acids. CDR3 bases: TGTGCCAGCAGCTTGGTGGGGAGAAAGACTGAAGCTTTCTTT. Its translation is CASSLVGRKTEAFF.

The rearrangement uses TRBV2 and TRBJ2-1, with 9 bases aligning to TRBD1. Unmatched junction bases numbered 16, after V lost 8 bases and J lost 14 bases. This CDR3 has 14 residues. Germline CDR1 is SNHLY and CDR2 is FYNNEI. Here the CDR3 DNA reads TGTGCCAGCCGGCCGGGACAGGGTCTTTTAGTTGAGTTCTTC. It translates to CASRPGQGLLVEFF.

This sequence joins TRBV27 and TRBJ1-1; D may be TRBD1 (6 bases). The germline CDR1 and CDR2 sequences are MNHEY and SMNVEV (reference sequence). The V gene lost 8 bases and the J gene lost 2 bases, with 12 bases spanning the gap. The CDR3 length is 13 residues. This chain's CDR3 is CASSWTVNTEAFF. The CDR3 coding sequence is TGTGCCAGCTCATGGACAGTTAACACTGAAGCTTTCTTT.

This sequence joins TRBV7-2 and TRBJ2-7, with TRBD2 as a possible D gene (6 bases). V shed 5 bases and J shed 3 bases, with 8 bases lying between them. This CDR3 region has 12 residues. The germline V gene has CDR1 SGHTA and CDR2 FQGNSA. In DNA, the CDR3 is TGTGCCAGCAGCCGTAGCGGCTACGAGCAGTACTTC. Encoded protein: CASSRSGYEQYF. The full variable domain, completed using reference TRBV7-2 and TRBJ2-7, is GAGVSQSPSNKVTEKGKDVELRCDPISGHTALYWYRQSLGQGLEFLIYFQGNSAPDKSGLPSDRFSAERTGGSVSTLTIQRTQQEDSAVYLCASSRSGYEQYFGPGTRLTVT.

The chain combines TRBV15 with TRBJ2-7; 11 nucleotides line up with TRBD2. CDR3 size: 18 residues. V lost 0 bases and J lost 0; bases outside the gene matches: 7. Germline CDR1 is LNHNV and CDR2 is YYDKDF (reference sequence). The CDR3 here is CATSRDGASGGPSYEQYF. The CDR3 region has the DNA TGTGCCACCAGCAGAGATGGGGCTAGCGGGGGGCCCTCCTACGAGCAGTACTTC.

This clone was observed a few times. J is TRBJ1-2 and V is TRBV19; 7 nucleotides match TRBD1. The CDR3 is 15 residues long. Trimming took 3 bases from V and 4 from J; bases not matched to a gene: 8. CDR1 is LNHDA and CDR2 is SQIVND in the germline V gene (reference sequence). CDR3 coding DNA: TGTGCCAGTAGTATGGGGCAGGGGGTAGGCTATGGCTACACCTTC. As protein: CASSMGQGVGYGYTF.

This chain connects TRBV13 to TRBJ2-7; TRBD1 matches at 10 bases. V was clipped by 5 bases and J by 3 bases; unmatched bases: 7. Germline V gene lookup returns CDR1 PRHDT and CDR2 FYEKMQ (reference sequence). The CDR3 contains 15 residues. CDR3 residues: CASSLEGQGLYEQYF. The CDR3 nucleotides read TGTGCCAGCAGCCTGGAGGGACAGGGGCTCTACGAGCAGTACTTC.

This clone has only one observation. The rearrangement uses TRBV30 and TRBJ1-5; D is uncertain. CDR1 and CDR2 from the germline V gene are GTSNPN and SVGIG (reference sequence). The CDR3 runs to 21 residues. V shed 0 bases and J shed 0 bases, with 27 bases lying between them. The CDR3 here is CAWSVGLRILRERDSNQPQHF. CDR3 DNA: TGTGCCTGGAGTGTTGGTCTAAGGATTCTGCGGGAGAGAGATAGCAATCAGCCCCAGCATTTT.

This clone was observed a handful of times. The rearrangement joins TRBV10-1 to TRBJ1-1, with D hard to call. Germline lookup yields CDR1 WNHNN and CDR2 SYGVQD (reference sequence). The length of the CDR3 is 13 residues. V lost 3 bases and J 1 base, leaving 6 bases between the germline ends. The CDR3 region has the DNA TGCGCCAGCAGTGAAGGAGCGAACACTGAAGCTTTCTTT. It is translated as CASSEGANTEAFF.

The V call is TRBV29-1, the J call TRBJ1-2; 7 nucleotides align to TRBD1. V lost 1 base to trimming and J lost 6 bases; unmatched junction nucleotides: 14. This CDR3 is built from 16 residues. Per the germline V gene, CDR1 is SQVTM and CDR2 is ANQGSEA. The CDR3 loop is CSVEASRGTAIDGYTF. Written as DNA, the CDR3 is TGCAGCGTTGAAGCGTCTAGGGGGACAGCCATTGATGGCTACACCTTC. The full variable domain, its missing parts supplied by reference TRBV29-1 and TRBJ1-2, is SAVISQKPSRDICQRGTSLTIQCQVDSQVTMMFWYRQQPGQSLTLIATANQGSEATYESGFVIDKFPISRPNLTFSTLTVSNMSPEDSSIYLCSVEASRGTAIDGYTFGSGTRLTVV.

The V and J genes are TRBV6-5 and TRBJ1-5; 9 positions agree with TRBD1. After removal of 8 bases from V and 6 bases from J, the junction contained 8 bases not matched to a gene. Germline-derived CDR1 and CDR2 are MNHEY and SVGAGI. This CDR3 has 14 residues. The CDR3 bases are TGTGCCAGCCGCTCTGACAGGGGGAGTCAGCCCCAGCATTTT. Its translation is CASRSDRGSQPQHF.

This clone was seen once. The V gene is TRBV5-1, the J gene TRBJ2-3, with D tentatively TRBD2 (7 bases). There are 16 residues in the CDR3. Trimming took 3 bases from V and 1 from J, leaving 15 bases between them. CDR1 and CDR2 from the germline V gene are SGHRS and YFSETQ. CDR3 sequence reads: CASSSGGGSGTDTQYF. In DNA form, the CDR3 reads TGCGCCAGCAGCTCGGGGGGCGGGTCTGGCACAGATACGCAGTATTTT.

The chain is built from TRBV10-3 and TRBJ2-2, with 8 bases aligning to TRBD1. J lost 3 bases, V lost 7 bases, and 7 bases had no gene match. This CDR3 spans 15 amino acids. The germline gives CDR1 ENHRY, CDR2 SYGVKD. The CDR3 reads CAINLQGADTGELFF. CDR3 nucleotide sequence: TGTGCCATCAACCTTCAGGGGGCGGACACCGGGGAGCTGTTTTTT.

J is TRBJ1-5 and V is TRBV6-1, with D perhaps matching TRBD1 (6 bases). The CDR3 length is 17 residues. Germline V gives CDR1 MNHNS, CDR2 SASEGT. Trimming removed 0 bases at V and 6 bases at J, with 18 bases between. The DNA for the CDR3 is TGTGCCAGCAGTGAAGCGTTGGGGGGGGGCGTCGGTCAGCCCCAGCATTTT. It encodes CASSEALGGGVGQPQHF.

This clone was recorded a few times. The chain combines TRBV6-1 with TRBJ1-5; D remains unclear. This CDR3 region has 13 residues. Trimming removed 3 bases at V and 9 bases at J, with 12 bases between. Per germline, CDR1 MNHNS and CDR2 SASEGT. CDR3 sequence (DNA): TGTGCCAGCAGTGAGGACCGGGAGAGGCCCCAGCATTTT. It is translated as CASSEDRERPQHF.

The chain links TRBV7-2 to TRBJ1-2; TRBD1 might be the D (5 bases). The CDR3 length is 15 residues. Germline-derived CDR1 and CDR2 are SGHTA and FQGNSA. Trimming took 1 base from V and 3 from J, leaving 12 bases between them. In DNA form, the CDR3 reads TGTGCCAGCAGCTTAGGGCCTCCGGGGGACTATGGCTACACCTTC. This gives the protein CASSLGPPGDYGYTF. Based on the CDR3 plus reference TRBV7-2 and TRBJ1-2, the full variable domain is GAGVSQSPSNKVTEKGKDVELRCDPISGHTALYWYRQSLGQGLEFLIYFQGNSAPDKSGLPSDRFSAERTGGSVSTLTIQRTQQEDSAVYLCASSLGPPGDYGYTFGSGTRLTVV.

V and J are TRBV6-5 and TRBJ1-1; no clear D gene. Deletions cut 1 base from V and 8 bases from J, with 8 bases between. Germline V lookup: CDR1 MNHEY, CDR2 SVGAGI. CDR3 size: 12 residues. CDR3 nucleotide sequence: TGTGCCAGCAGTTACTTGGAGGGAGAAGCTTTCTTT. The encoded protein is CASSYLEGEAFF.

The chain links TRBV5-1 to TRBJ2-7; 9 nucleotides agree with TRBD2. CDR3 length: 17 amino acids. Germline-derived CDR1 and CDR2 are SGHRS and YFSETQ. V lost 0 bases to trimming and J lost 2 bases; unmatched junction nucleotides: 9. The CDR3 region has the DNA TGCGCCAGCAGCTTGGCAGCGGGGGGCCTCTCCCCCTACGAGCAGTACTTC. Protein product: CASSLAAGGLSPYEQYF.